This T cell receptor beta chain was captured by sequencing in a study of cytomegalovirus exposure and HLA in healthy donors. The PCR employed 60 Vbeta primers together with 13 Jbeta primers. Assay: immunoSEQ multiplex PCR; the TCRdb copy retains only in-frame clones and omits some. The data contain some 120,000 clones, 81% of them seen just once; the ten biggest clones take up about 1.8%. Notes on the study in general: There were several of the most significant clusters that appeared linked to common viral pathogens in a later analysis.

Between the trimmed V and J ends, which lost 5 bases and 5 bases, there was a span of 13 bases. Germline lookup yields CDR1 SGHTA and CDR2 FQGTGA. The CDR3 covers 13 residues. With regard to this clone: No antigen is known for it.

The chain employs TRBV7-3 and TRBJ2-7; D is possibly TRBD1 (5 bases). This clonotype was sampled from a man between 18 and 35 years old in good health and CMV-seronegative. The sequencing sample was made of PBMCs. In DNA, the CDR3 is TGTGCCAGCAGCAGAGACAGCACCCACGAGCAGTACTTC. This gives the protein CASSRDSTHEQYF.